This is a list of T cell receptor beta chains from one sample in a study of radiotherapy plus CTLA-4 blockade in lung cancer. Clones were sequenced by immunoSEQ multiplex PCR, and TCRdb holds only the in-frame ones, with some missing. The sample holds more than 55,000 clones, 77% seen once. The sequencing here drew on peripheral blood, taken from a patient treated with radiotherapy plus ipilimumab. Receptor source: a human donor with non-small cell lung cancer who had a partial response to radiotherapy plus ipilimumab. Both conserved end residues are part of each CDR3. A D gene is named only where the DNA matches it firmly. Clone size is shown for a subset of rows, as once, few, many or a class of expanded clone.

d_gene: NA
v_gene: TRBV11-3
abundance: once
j_gene: TRBJ2-6
CDR3aa: CASSLGGIGANVLTF
CDR3nt: TGTGCCAGCAGCTTAGGAGGGATCGGGGCCAACGTCCTGACTTTC

d_gene: TRBD1
v_gene: TRBV6-5
abundance: NA
j_gene: TRBJ1-2
CDR3aa: CASSYGTGGSGYTF
CDR3nt: TGTGCCAGCAGTTACGGGACAGGGGGCTCTGGCTACACCTTC

d_gene: NA
v_gene: TRBV5-1
abundance: few
j_gene: TRBJ1-5
CDR3aa: CASSHSTHSSSNQPQHF
CDR3nt: TGCGCCAGCAGTCACTCGACACACAGCTCTAGCAATCAGCCCCAGCATTTT

d_gene: TRBD2
v_gene: TRBV6-7
abundance: NA
j_gene: TRBJ2-3
CDR3aa: CASPGAGVGLRANTQYF
CDR3nt: TGTGCCAGCCCCGGGGCGGGAGTGGGCCTACGAGCAAATACGCAGTATTTT

d_gene: NA
v_gene: TRBV15
abundance: NA
j_gene: TRBJ2-5
CDR3aa: CATSRDSSVRRSQETQYF
CDR3nt: TGTGCCACCAGCAGAGATTCCTCGGTCAGGCGCAGTCAAGAGACCCAGTACTTC

d_gene: TRBD1
v_gene: TRBV28
abundance: NA
j_gene: TRBJ2-7
CDR3aa: CASRGTGRKNEQYF
CDR3nt: TGTGCCAGCAGGGGGACAGGGAGGAAAAACGAGCAGTACTTC

d_gene: TRBD1
v_gene: TRBV10-3
abundance: NA
j_gene: TRBJ1-2
CDR3aa: CAISQGTGLNYGYTF
CDR3nt: TGTGCCATCAGTCAAGGGACAGGCCTTAACTATGGCTACACCTTC

d_gene: NA
v_gene: TRBV6-6
abundance: NA
j_gene: TRBJ1-1
CDR3aa: CASSYSSTGSEAFF
CDR3nt: TGTGCCAGCAGTTACTCGAGTACAGGGTCTGAAGCTTTCTTT

d_gene: TRBD1
v_gene: TRBV5-5
abundance: few
j_gene: TRBJ1-1
CDR3aa: CASSLVVRTGHTEAFF
CDR3nt: TGTGCCAGCAGCTTGGTCGTCCGGACAGGGCACACTGAAGCTTTCTTT

d_gene: NA
v_gene: TRBV7-2
abundance: NA
j_gene: TRBJ2-3
CDR3aa: CASSLALGGEDTQYF
CDR3nt: TGTGCCAGCAGCTTAGCTCTGGGGGGAGAGGATACGCAGTATTTT

d_gene: NA
v_gene: TRBV2
abundance: NA
j_gene: TRBJ2-5
CDR3aa: CASSVTAKETQYF
CDR3nt: TGTGCCAGCAGTGTCACAGCAAAAGAGACCCAGTACTTC

d_gene: TRBD2
v_gene: TRBV6-5
abundance: once
j_gene: TRBJ2-7
CDR3aa: CASSPLAGGPYEQYF
CDR3nt: TGTGCCAGCAGTCCACTAGCGGGGGGCCCCTACGAGCAGTACTTC

d_gene: NA
v_gene: TRBV29-1
abundance: NA
j_gene: TRBJ2-7
CDR3aa: CSVRPRGRTGGQYF
CDR3nt: TGCAGCGTCCGTCCCCGGGGGCGGACGGGGGGCCAGTACTTC

d_gene: NA
v_gene: TRBV18
abundance: NA
j_gene: TRBJ1-2
CDR3aa: CASSPDRNYGYTF
CDR3nt: TGTGCCAGCTCACCGGACAGAAACTATGGCTACACCTTC

d_gene: TRBD1
v_gene: TRBV6-5
abundance: few
j_gene: TRBJ1-1
CDR3aa: CASSYGTGGPHTEAFF
CDR3nt: TGTGCCAGCAGTTACGGGACAGGGGGTCCCCACACTGAAGCTTTCTTT

d_gene: TRBD1
v_gene: TRBV11-3
abundance: NA
j_gene: TRBJ2-2
CDR3aa: CASSLDSTGGRTGELFF
CDR3nt: TGTGCCAGCAGCTTAGATTCGACAGGGGGCCGGACCGGGGAGCTGTTTTTT

d_gene: NA
v_gene: TRBV28
abundance: NA
j_gene: TRBJ2-3
CDR3aa: CASSPQWEETDTQYF
CDR3nt: TGTGCCAGCAGTCCTCAGTGGGAGGAAACAGATACGCAGTATTTT

d_gene: TRBD2
v_gene: TRBV5-1
abundance: NA
j_gene: TRBJ2-2
CDR3aa: CATTPLAGGTGELFF
CDR3nt: TGCGCCACCACCCCGCTAGCGGGGGGGACCGGGGAGCTGTTTTTT

d_gene: TRBD2
v_gene: TRBV19
abundance: NA
j_gene: TRBJ2-7
CDR3aa: CASSIAQRGEQYF
CDR3nt: TGTGCCAGTAGTATAGCCCAGCGGGGCGAGCAGTACTTC

d_gene: NA
v_gene: TRBV2
abundance: NA
j_gene: TRBJ1-6
CDR3aa: CASRRVGRGPPLATLNSPLHF
CDR3nt: TGTGCCAGCAGGAGGGTTGGGCGGGGGCCCCCACTCGCCACTCTGAATTCACCCCTCCACTTT

d_gene: NA
v_gene: TRBV7-3
abundance: once
j_gene: TRBJ2-6
CDR3aa: CASSLGQGPFSGANVLTF
CDR3nt: TGTGCCAGCAGCTTAGGGCAGGGGCCCTTCTCTGGGGCCAACGTCCTGACTTTC

d_gene: TRBD1
v_gene: TRBV30
abundance: many
j_gene: TRBJ1-1
CDR3aa: CAWRSGVGQGTEAFF
CDR3nt: TGTGCCTGGAGGTCGGGAGTTGGACAGGGCACTGAAGCTTTCTTT

d_gene: NA
v_gene: TRBV29-1
abundance: NA
j_gene: TRBJ2-1
CDR3aa: CSAEGGGRYNEQFF
CDR3nt: TGCAGCGCCGAGGGGGGGGGCCGATACAATGAGCAGTTCTTC

d_gene: TRBD2
v_gene: TRBV5-1
abundance: NA
j_gene: TRBJ2-1
CDR3aa: CASSLAGGITFNEQFF
CDR3nt: TGCGCCAGCAGCTTGGCCGGGGGGATTACCTTCAATGAGCAGTTCTTC

d_gene: TRBD1
v_gene: TRBV6-1
abundance: NA
j_gene: TRBJ1-2
CDR3aa: CASSEVFGTVGGYTF
CDR3nt: TGTGCCAGCAGTGAAGTTTTCGGGACAGTGGGGGGCTACACCTTC